This entry lists 28 T cell receptor beta chains sequenced from one sample in a study of tumor T cells in aggressive B-cell lymphoma. Profiled with immunoSEQ multiplex PCR; TCRdb holds only in-frame clones, not every one. This sample carries fewer than 6,500 clones, 70% to 75% of them seen once, and the ten largest clones take 6.5% to 9%. Source material: tumor tissue. These receptors were collected from an adult with diffuse large B cell lymphoma.

This chain connects TRBV19 to TRBJ1-5, with 7 bases identical to TRBD1. V was clipped by 7 bases and J by 0 bases; unmatched bases: 6. The CDR3 loop spans 15 amino acids. CDR1 is LNHDA and CDR2 is SQIVND in the germline V gene (reference sequence). The CDR3 nucleotides read TGTGCCAGTACCCGACAGGGCATTAGCAATCAGCCCCAGCATTTT. It yields the protein CASTRQGISNQPQHF.

V usage is TRBV19 and J usage is TRBJ1-6; 7 nucleotides agree with TRBD1. The germline CDR1 and CDR2 sequences are LNHDA and SQIVND (reference sequence). The CDR3 has 13 amino acids. After removal of 9 bases from V and 7 bases from J, the junction contained 6 bases not matched to a gene. CDR3 in DNA: TGTGCCAGCCTCCGGGACAGAAATTCACCCCTCCACTTT. This codes for CASLRDRNSPLHF.

This CDR3 is CASSYSRTGFYGYTF. CDR3 in DNA: TGTGCCAGCAGTTACTCACGGACAGGCTTTTATGGCTACACCTTC. The chain carries TRBV6-5 and TRBJ1-2; TRBD1 aligns across 7 bases. The CDR3 sequence is 15 residues long. The germline V gene encodes CDR1 MNHEY and CDR2 SVGAGI. Trimming removed 0 bases from V and 5 bases from J; junction bases left unmatched: 6.

The chain recombines TRBV2 with TRBJ1-4; weak D call: TRBD1 (5 bases). V was pared by 11 bases and J by 8 bases, with 27 bases between. Germline CDR1 and CDR2: SNHLY and FYNNEI. The CDR3 has 16 amino acids. The CDR3 loop reads CASELTVTPRGEKLFF. CDR3 nucleotide sequence: TGTGCCTCCGAACTGACAGTAACACCTCGGGGGGAAAAACTGTTTTTT.

The V and J genes are TRBV6-5 and TRBJ2-1, with 9 bases fitting TRBD2. This CDR3 spans 14 amino acids. V lost 7 bases and J lost 2; bases outside the gene matches: 3. Germline V lookup: CDR1 MNHEY, CDR2 SVGAGI. The CDR3 DNA reads TGTGCCAGCACCGGGACTAGCCCCTACAATGAGCAGTTCTTC. Protein: CASTGTSPYNEQFF.

The chain is built from TRBV7-6 and TRBJ2-5; 7 bases align to TRBD2. The DNA end lines up better with TRBJ2-7; the J call may be wrong. Germline V CDR1 and CDR2: SGHVS, FNYEAQ. The CDR3 has 16 residues. The chain's CDR3 is CASSPTRRGVSYEQYF. The CDR3 nucleotides are TGTGCCAGCAGTCCAACCCGACGGGGGGTCTCCTACGAGCAGTACTTC.

The rearrangement links TRBV7-2 to TRBJ1-2, with no clear D. V dropped 7 bases and J dropped 8 bases, with 20 bases sitting between them. Germline V gives CDR1 SGHTA, CDR2 FQGNSA. The CDR3 runs to 14 residues. CDR3 DNA sequence: TGTGCCAGCATCCCTACAAGACTATCGGGGGGCTACACCTTC. This translates into CASIPTRLSGGYTF.

This clone has just a few counts. This chain connects TRBV6-6 to TRBJ2-3; TRBD2 aligns across 9 bases. CDR1 is MNHNY, CDR2 SVGAGI, per germline (reference sequence). CDR3 size: 14 residues. V lost 7 bases to trimming and J lost 2 bases; unmatched junction nucleotides: 4. The CDR3 nucleotides read TGTGCCAGCATATCTAGCGGGATCACAGATACGCAGTATTTT. The encoded protein is CASISSGITDTQYF.

The V call is TRBV11-2, the J call TRBJ1-1, with a weak D call TRBD1 (6 bases). Germline V gives CDR1 SGHAT, CDR2 FQNNGV. The ends were cut back, 3 bases at V and 3 bases at J, with 11 bases in the middle. The CDR3 extends over 14 amino acids. The chain's CDR3 is CASSFYEGDTEAFF. The CDR3 coding sequence is TGTGCCAGCAGCTTTTACGAGGGGGACACTGAAGCTTTCTTT.

The CDR3 loop reads CASSPRQGQPQHF. CDR3 bases: TGTGCCAGCAGCCCCAGGCAGGGGCAGCCCCAGCATTTT. This chain connects TRBV7-9 to TRBJ1-5; D may be TRBD1 (6 bases). The V gene lost 5 bases and the J gene lost 7 bases, with 12 bases spanning the gap. This CDR3 spans 13 amino acids. In germline, CDR1 is SEHNR, CDR2 FQNEAQ (reference sequence).

The V gene is TRBV6-6, the J gene TRBJ2-5; 8 bases are shared with TRBD1. Trimming at V came to 0 bases and at J to 5 bases, leaving 8 bases not matched to a gene. The CDR3 contains 16 residues. Germline CDR1 reads MNHNY; CDR2 reads SVGAGI (reference sequence). DNA for the CDR3: TGTGCCAGCAGTTACTCTCGGACAGGGAAGGTGGAGACCCAGTACTTC. Translating it yields CASSYSRTGKVETQYF.

The V gene is TRBV2, the J gene TRBJ1-6; D not certain. Trimming removed 8 bases from V and 3 bases from J, with 5 bases in between. The CDR3 is made up of 12 amino acids. The germline V gene encodes CDR1 SNHLY and CDR2 FYNNEI. The CDR3 nucleotides read TGTGCCAGCTTAGACTATAATTCACCCCTCCACTTT. Residues: CASLDYNSPLHF.

The chain recombines TRBV14 with TRBJ2-5; D is unclear. Trimming removed 1 base from V and 2 bases from J, with 8 bases in between. Germline assignment: CDR1 SGHDN and CDR2 FVKESK. This CDR3 contains 14 residues. CDR3 sequence (DNA): TGTGCCAGCAGCCAAGTAAAACAACAAGAGACCCAGTACTTC. Translation gives CASSQVKQQETQYF.

This rearrangement joins TRBV6-5 to TRBJ1-1, with a possible D match to TRBD1 (6 bases). V was clipped by 3 bases and J by 8 bases, with 13 bases between them. The CDR3 is made up of 13 amino acids. Germline CDR1 reads MNHEY; CDR2 reads SVGAGI. CDR3 DNA sequence: TGTGCCAGCAGTTATTTGGTAGGGACAGAAGCTTTCTTT. It is translated as CASSYLVGTEAFF.

The chain employs TRBV18 and TRBJ1-6, with D possibly matching TRBD1 (6 bases). The V gene lost 4 bases and the J gene lost 5 bases, with 15 bases spanning the gap. Germline CDR1 reads KGHSH; CDR2 reads LQKENI. There are 16 residues in the CDR3. CDR3 DNA sequence: TGTGCCAGCTCACTCCGGGGGGCAGGTGATAATTCACCCCTCCACTTT. It encodes CASSLRGAGDNSPLHF.

This clone appeared a few times. The chain has TRBV18 and TRBJ1-4, with a possible D match to TRBD1 (5 bases). The germline V and J ends were trimmed by 3 bases and 5 bases, with 16 bases remaining between them. Germline values: CDR1 KGHSH, CDR2 LQKENI. The CDR3 length is 16 residues. CDR3 nucleotide sequence: TGTGCCAGCTCACCCGCGAACAGGCGACGGAATGAAAAACTGTTTTTT. Translation: CASSPANRRRNEKLFF.

V usage is TRBV6-5 and J usage is TRBJ1-5; TRBD1 matches 8 bases. Germline CDR1 reads MNHEY; CDR2 reads SVGAGI. The CDR3 runs 14 residues. V shed 5 bases, J shed 6 bases, and the junction held 6 bases outside the gene matches. The CDR3 here is CASSADRGGQPQHF. The DNA of the CDR3 is TGTGCCAGCAGTGCTGACAGGGGCGGTCAGCCCCAGCATTTT.

The rearrangement links TRBV5-6 to TRBJ2-4, with 9 bases fitting TRBD2. The CDR3 sequence is 14 residues long. The germline V gene has CDR1 SGHDT and CDR2 YYEEEE. CDR3 in DNA: TGTGCATCGCTACTAGCGGGAGCCAAAAACATTCAGTACTTC. Protein sequence: CASLLAGAKNIQYF.

This chain uses TRBV28 with TRBJ1-5; TRBD1 might be the D (5 bases). This CDR3 has 17 amino acids. CDR1 is MDHEN, CDR2 SYDVKM, per germline. V lost 5 bases, J lost 0 bases, and 17 bases lay in between. CDR3 region: CASSRGTTSLSNQPQHF. The CDR3 DNA sequence: TGTGCCAGCAGTCGGGGGACTACATCCCTTAGCAATCAGCCCCAGCATTTT.

The chain combines TRBV10-3 with TRBJ1-4; 7 bases line up with TRBD1. This CDR3 has 16 amino acids. Per the germline V gene, CDR1 is ENHRY and CDR2 is SYGVKD. Losses at the gene ends were 0 bases for V and 8 bases for J; bases not matched to a gene: 9. The CDR3 region has the DNA TGTGCCATCAGTGAGTCTATGGGTAGGGGGCGCGAAAAACTGTTTTTT. It specifies CAISESMGRGREKLFF.

The chain uses TRBV7-9 and TRBJ2-1; tentatively, D is TRBD2 (5 bases). The CDR3 is made up of 11 amino acids. Germline CDR1 reads SEHNR; CDR2 reads FQNEAQ (reference sequence). V was trimmed by 5 bases and J by 8 bases, leaving 7 bases between them. The CDR3 loop reads CASSLGDEQFF. CDR3 sequence (DNA): TGTGCCAGCAGCCTCGGGGATGAGCAGTTCTTC.

This sequence joins TRBV14 and TRBJ2-5, with D possibly matching TRBD2 (6 bases). Germline V gene sequence: CDR1 SGHDN, CDR2 FVKESK. The CDR3 sequence is 15 residues long. V was pared by 0 bases and J by 6 bases, with 14 bases between. The CDR3 loop is CASSQDAGPRKTQYF. The CDR3, as DNA: TGTGCCAGCAGCCAAGATGCGGGGCCGAGGAAGACCCAGTACTTC.

This chain connects TRBV10-3 to TRBJ2-7, with D perhaps matching TRBD2 (5 bases). Germline V gives CDR1 ENHRY, CDR2 SYGVKD. The ends were cut back, 0 bases at V and 5 bases at J, with 11 bases in the middle. This CDR3 spans 14 amino acids. The CDR3: CAISESIGRDEQYF. The DNA of the CDR3 is TGTGCCATCAGTGAGTCTATAGGGCGGGACGAGCAGTACTTC.

V gene TRBV28 combines with J gene TRBJ1-1; D is unresolved. V was trimmed by 3 bases and J by 5 bases, leaving 13 bases between them. The CDR3 runs to 14 residues. Germline V CDR1 and CDR2: MDHEN, SYDVKM. CDR3 sequence reads: CASSFRGLRTEAFF. The CDR3 DNA is TGTGCCAGCAGTTTTAGAGGGCTGAGGACTGAAGCTTTCTTT.

This clone was counted a few times. The CDR3 DNA reads as TGTGCCAGCAGTTCAACAGGGGGGTTTGAAGCTTTCTTT. Amino acid sequence: CASSSTGGFEAFF. The gene calls are TRBV27 and TRBJ1-1; 8 bases match TRBD1. Germline trimming cut 4 bases from V and 7 bases from J; bases unmatched to any gene: 5. Germline CDR1 reads MNHEY; CDR2 reads SMNVEV (reference sequence). The CDR3 sequence is 13 residues long.

The CDR3 protein is CASSLLSGGMRNYGYTF. The CDR3 bases are TGTGCCAGCAGCTTACTATCGGGAGGGATGCGGAACTATGGCTACACCTTC. The chain uses TRBV7-2 and TRBJ1-2; D remains ambiguous. The CDR3 spans 17 residues. V dropped 2 bases and J dropped 2 bases, with 18 bases sitting between them. CDR1 SGHTA and CDR2 FQGNSA come from the germline V gene.

The chain joins TRBV27 to TRBJ1-3; D is uncertain. In germline, CDR1 is MNHEY, CDR2 SMNVEV (reference sequence). Trimming removed 6 bases from V and 4 bases from J, with 4 bases in between. This CDR3 has 11 residues. The CDR3 bases are TGTGCCAGCAGCGAGGGAAACACCATATATTTT. This translates into CASSEGNTIYF.

About this clone itself: Different DNA sequences within this sample yield the same CDR3. V is TRBV6-6 and J is TRBJ1-6; D is ambiguous. Germline-derived CDR1 and CDR2 are MNHNY and SVGAGI (reference sequence). V was clipped by 4 bases and J by 8 bases, with 18 bases between them. CDR3 length: 16 amino acids. CDR3: CASSWFGFGFDSPLHF. The DNA for the CDR3 is TGTGCCAGCAGTTGGTTCGGGTTCGGGTTCGATTCACCCCTCCACTTT.